This TCR beta chain was found in a study of PD-1 blockade in classical Hodgkin lymphoma. Profiled with immunoSEQ multiplex PCR; TCRdb holds only in-frame clones, not every one. The sample includes about 13,000 clones, 85% to 90% of them seen just once. Comment on this clone: Its antigen is not identified.

V lost 2 bases and J 7 bases, leaving 9 bases between the germline ends. This CDR3 is built from 13 residues. Germline CDR1 SGHAT, CDR2 FQNNGV. Brentuximab vedotin exposure varied, and every patient relapsed after autologous stem cell transplantation. Starting with thawed PBMCs, CD4+ T cells were purified by magnetic negative selection. Broader study findings: The CD4+ diversity rise by C4D1 was clearest in complete responders. Patients with a complete response exhibited baseline diversity comparable to newly diagnosed patients. Newly diagnosed patients were reported to exhibit reduced baseline TCR diversity relative to healthy donors.

The TCR was taken from a human donor with classical Hodgkin lymphoma. The rearrangement links TRBV11-2 to TRBJ1-5; D is perhaps TRBD1 (5 bases). Sequencing was performed on CD4+ T cells from blood, taken at baseline. The CDR3 bases are TGTGCCAGCAGCTTAAACAGGAACCAGCCCCAGCATTTT. This codes for CASSLNRNQPQHF.